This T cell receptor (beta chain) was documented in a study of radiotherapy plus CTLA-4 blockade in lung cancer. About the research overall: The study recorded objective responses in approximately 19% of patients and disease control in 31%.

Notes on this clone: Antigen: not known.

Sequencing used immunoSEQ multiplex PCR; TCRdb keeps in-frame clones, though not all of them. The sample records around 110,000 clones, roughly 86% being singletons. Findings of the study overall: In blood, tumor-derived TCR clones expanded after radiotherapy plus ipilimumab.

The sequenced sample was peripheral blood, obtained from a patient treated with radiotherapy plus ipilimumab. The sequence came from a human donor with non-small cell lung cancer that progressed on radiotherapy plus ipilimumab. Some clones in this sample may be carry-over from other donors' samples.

The CDR3 loop is CASSLAGPLNEKLFF. The CDR3 DNA reads TGTGCCAGCAGCTTAGCCGGGCCTTTAAATGAAAAACTGTTTTTT. V gene TRBV11-2 combines with J gene TRBJ1-4; D remains ambiguous. This CDR3 contains 15 residues. The V end was cut by 1 base, the J end by 5 bases, with 11 bases between. Germline values: CDR1 SGHAT, CDR2 FQNNGV.